Presented here are 19 T cell receptor beta chains from one specimen sequenced in a study of OX40 agonist ivuxolimab in advanced cancers. Library prep was done by the immunoSEQ multiplex PCR assay. TCRdb mirrors the immuneACCESS table, restricted to in-frame sequences. Some clones are absent from its copies; in checked studies, under half trace to an unresolved V gene, and the reason for the others is unknown. The sample table contains around 100,000 clones; only one count was recorded for 75% to 95% of them. The leading ten clones occupy 2% to 3% of the sample. This sample comprised CD4+ or CD8+ T cells sorted from blood, obtained in a trial of the OX40 agonist ivuxolimab. The receptors were sampled from an adult with an advanced solid tumor such as melanoma, head and neck, liver or kidney cancer.

The chain recombines TRBV6-5 with TRBJ1-1; D gene unclear. This CDR3 has 15 residues. The V end lost 2 bases, the J end lost 10 bases, and 20 bases lay between the germline ends. Germline CDR1 MNHEY, CDR2 SVGAGI. Here the CDR3 reads CASSYTDGLPKGAFF. The CDR3 coding sequence is TGTGCCAGCAGTTACACTGACGGGCTCCCTAAGGGAGCTTTCTTT.

The chain recombines TRBV2 with TRBJ2-7, with D possibly being TRBD2 (6 bases). This CDR3 contains 13 residues. The V end lost 7 bases, the J end lost 7 bases, and 17 bases lay between the germline ends. Germline CDR1 SNHLY, CDR2 FYNNEI. For the CDR3, the DNA is TGTGCCAGCACCGGGCCTCCCGCGGGAGAGCAGTACTTC. Translation: CASTGPPAGEQYF.

The gene calls are TRBV5-1 and TRBJ1-5; D is undetermined. From germline, CDR1 is SGHRS and CDR2 YFSETQ. This CDR3 comprises 15 residues. V dropped 0 bases and J dropped 0 bases, with 7 bases sitting between them. The CDR3 nucleotides read TGCGCCAGCAGCTTGGAGCCTCTTAGCAATCAGCCCCAGCATTTT. Amino acid sequence: CASSLEPLSNQPQHF.

This sequence joins TRBV11-2 and TRBJ2-4, with TRBD2 matching 10 bases. The CDR3 is made up of 17 amino acids. Unmatched junction bases numbered 6, after V lost 1 base and J lost 3 bases. CDR1 and CDR2 from the germline V gene are SGHAT and FQNNGV. The CDR3 DNA sequence: TGTGCCAGCAGCTTAGGGCTAGCGGGAGTATTCAAAAACATTCAGTACTTC. Its protein is CASSLGLAGVFKNIQYF.

The chain links TRBV2 to TRBJ1-1, with 9 bases lining up with TRBD1. The V and J ends lost 6 bases and 4 bases, in that order; junction bases with no gene match: 9. The CDR3 contains 15 residues. The germline gives CDR1 SNHLY, CDR2 FYNNEI. In nucleotides, the CDR3 is TGTGCCAGCAGCGTACTGACAGGGGGGGCCACTGAAGCTTTCTTT. Encoded protein: CASSVLTGGATEAFF.

This rearrangement joins TRBV7-2 to TRBJ2-2, with 8 nucleotides matching TRBD1. The CDR3 has 15 amino acids. Looked up from germline, CDR1 is SGHTA and CDR2 is FQGNSA. The J segment lost 5 bases and the V segment lost 3 bases, leaving 5 bases of the junction unmatched. CDR3 residues: CASSFSQGVTGELFF. The DNA of the CDR3 is TGTGCCAGCAGCTTCTCACAGGGGGTGACCGGGGAGCTGTTTTTT.

This clone was detected once. The rearrangement links TRBV18 to TRBJ2-6; D uncertain. Per the germline V gene, CDR1 is KGHSH and CDR2 is LQKENI. The CDR3 contains 17 residues. The V end was cut by 2 bases, the J end by 0 bases, with 11 bases between. The CDR3 loop reads CASSPTKYTSGANVLTF. CDR3 in DNA: TGTGCCAGCTCACCAACAAAATACACCTCTGGGGCCAACGTCCTGACTTTC.

The J gene is TRBJ1-4, the V gene TRBV5-1; no definite D call. V was clipped by 0 bases and J by 4 bases, with 7 bases between them. Germline-derived CDR1 and CDR2 are SGHRS and YFSETQ. The CDR3 covers 14 residues. CDR3 amino acids: CASSLEGGNEKLFF. The CDR3 DNA reads TGCGCCAGCAGCTTGGAAGGTGGTAATGAAAAACTGTTTTTT.

The chain carries TRBV6-1 and TRBJ2-3, with unresolved D. The V and J ends lost 7 bases and 0 bases respectively, with 11 bases between them. The germline CDR1 and CDR2 sequences are MNHNS and SASEGT. The CDR3 runs 14 residues. The CDR3 reads CASNLGASTDTQYF. The CDR3 DNA follows: TGTGCCAGCAATCTGGGCGCGAGCACAGATACGCAGTATTTT.

This rearrangement joins TRBV5-1 to TRBJ1-1, with D unresolved. V lost 4 bases and J lost 0, with 16 bases in between. The CDR3 runs to 16 residues. The V gene's germline CDR1 is SGHRS and CDR2 YFSETQ. CDR3 region: CASSLTTREMNTEAFF. The CDR3, as DNA: TGCGCCAGCAGCCTTACAACCAGAGAGATGAACACTGAAGCTTTCTTT. Full variable domain (outside the CDR3, taken from reference TRBV5-1 and TRBJ1-1): KAGVTQTPRYLIKTRGQQVTLSCSPISGHRSVSWYQQTPGQGLQFLFEYFSETQRNKGNFPGRFSGRQFSNSRSEMNVSTLELGDSALYLCASSLTTREMNTEAFFGQGTRLTVV.

The V call is TRBV19, the J call TRBJ2-1, with 11 bases matching TRBD2. Losses at the gene ends were 5 bases for V and 9 bases for J; bases not matched to a gene: 9. Germline-derived CDR1 and CDR2 are LNHDA and SQIVND (reference sequence). This CDR3 has 15 amino acids. The CDR3 nucleotides read TGTGCCAGTAGTCCGACTAGCGGGACAACAAGTGAGCAGTTCTTC. Translated: CASSPTSGTTSEQFF. The whole variable domain, remainder taken from reference TRBV19 and TRBJ2-1, is DGGITQSPKYLFRKEGQNVTLSCEQNLNHDAMYWYRQDPGQGLRLIYYSQIVNDFQKGDIAEGYSVSREKKESFPLTVTSAQKNPTAFYLCASSPTSGTTSEQFFGPGTRLTVL.

The rearrangement links TRBV5-1 to TRBJ2-7, with TRBD2 matching over 9 bases. V was clipped by 4 bases and J by 4 bases; unmatched bases: 9. The germline CDR1 and CDR2 sequences are SGHRS and YFSETQ. The CDR3 spans 15 residues. This CDR3 is CASSPYGGLAYEQYF. CDR3 sequence (DNA): TGCGCCAGCAGCCCCTACGGCGGACTAGCGTACGAGCAGTACTTC.

The chain couples TRBV6-1 to TRBJ2-2; D is uncertain. The CDR3 contains 14 residues. V dropped 7 bases and J dropped 4 bases, with 13 bases sitting between them. Germline CDR1 reads MNHNS; CDR2 reads SASEGT. In DNA, the CDR3 is TGTGCCAGCAATGGGGTCCAGATCACCGGGGAGCTGTTTTTT. Residues: CASNGVQITGELFF.

This clone was seen a few times. The chain is built from TRBV4-1 and TRBJ2-7; 7 bases are shared with TRBD1. V gave up 4 bases and J gave up 2 bases; unmatched junction bases: 8. This CDR3 spans 15 amino acids. Per germline, CDR1 MGHRA and CDR2 YSYEKL. CDR3 in DNA: TGCGCCAGCAGCCCCACCACAGGGGCGACCTACGAGCAGTACTTC. This gives the protein CASSPTTGATYEQYF.

DNA for the CDR3: TGTGCCAGCATTTCTAGCGAGACAATCACCGGGGAGCTGTTTTTT. Translating it yields CASISSETITGELFF. The V and J genes are TRBV6-1 and TRBJ2-2, with D perhaps TRBD2 (6 bases). Germline V gives CDR1 MNHNS, CDR2 SASEGT. The CDR3 extends over 15 amino acids. V was pared by 7 bases and J by 4 bases, with 16 bases between.

The V gene is TRBV7-2, the J gene TRBJ2-1, with D tentatively TRBD2 (5 bases). The CDR3 sequence is 14 residues long. Germline V CDR1 and CDR2: SGHTA, FQGNSA. V lost 1 base and J 7 bases, leaving 11 bases between the germline ends. CDR3 residues: CASSLVHGLNEQFF. Here the CDR3 DNA reads TGTGCCAGCAGCTTAGTTCACGGACTGAATGAGCAGTTCTTC.

This clone was detected once. The chain uses TRBV5-1 and TRBJ1-4; 7 positions match TRBD1. The CDR3 contains 15 residues. V shed 4 bases, J shed 2 bases, and the junction held 5 bases outside the gene matches. Germline values: CDR1 SGHRS, CDR2 YFSETQ. The CDR3 loop reads CASSQGTATNEKLFF. CDR3 in DNA: TGCGCCAGCAGCCAGGGGACAGCTACTAATGAAAAACTGTTTTTT. Using reference TRBV5-1 and TRBJ1-4 for the parts outside the CDR3, the full variable domain is KAGVTQTPRYLIKTRGQQVTLSCSPISGHRSVSWYQQTPGQGLQFLFEYFSETQRNKGNFPGRFSGRQFSNSRSEMNVSTLELGDSALYLCASSQGTATNEKLFFGSGTQLSVL.

V usage is TRBV5-8 and J usage is TRBJ2-3; TRBD1 matches 7 bases. CDR1 is SGHTS, CDR2 YDEGEE, per germline. V dropped 4 bases and J dropped 0; count of bases not matched to a gene: 5. CDR3 length: 15 amino acids. The CDR3 bases are TGTGCCAGCAGCACACCGGGACAGAGCACAGATACGCAGTATTTT. Protein: CASSTPGQSTDTQYF.

This chain uses TRBV2 with TRBJ2-5; the D gene is possibly TRBD2 (6 bases). The CDR3 consists of 16 residues. Germline loops: CDR1 SNHLY, CDR2 FYNNEI. V lost 6 bases to trimming and J lost 1 base, with 18 bases between them. CDR3 nucleotides: TGTGCCAGCAGGGATGGGCTAGCGCGGGGCCAAGAGACCCAGTACTTC. Translation: CASRDGLARGQETQYF.